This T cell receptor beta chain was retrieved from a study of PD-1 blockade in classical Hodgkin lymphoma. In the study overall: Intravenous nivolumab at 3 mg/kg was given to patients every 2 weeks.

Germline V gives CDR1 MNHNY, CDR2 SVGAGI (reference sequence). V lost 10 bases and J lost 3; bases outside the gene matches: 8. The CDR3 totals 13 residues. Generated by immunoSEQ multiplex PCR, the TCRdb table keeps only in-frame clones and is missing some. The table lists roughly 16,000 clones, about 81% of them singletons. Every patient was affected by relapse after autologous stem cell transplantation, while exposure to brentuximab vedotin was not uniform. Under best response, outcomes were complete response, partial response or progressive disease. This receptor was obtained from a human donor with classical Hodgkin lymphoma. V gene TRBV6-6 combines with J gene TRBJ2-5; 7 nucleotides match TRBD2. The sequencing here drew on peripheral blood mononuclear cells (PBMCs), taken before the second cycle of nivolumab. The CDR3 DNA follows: TGTGCCACGCAAACGGGGGGAAAAGAGACCCAGTACTTC. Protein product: CATQTGGKETQYF.